What follows describes a single T cell receptor beta chain. Its antigen is still unknown. Per-nucleotide qualities are absent, and no much larger clonotype sits a single base away. This specimen comes from a study of lymphopenia after photon versus proton radiotherapy (dated by TCRdb to about 2019). A note on the overall study: The immunological effects of photon versus proton radiation therapy were compared in patients with gastrointestinal tumors who developed high-grade lymphopenia. The goal of the study was to characterize the differences between the two radiation modalities in how they affect the immune system. A cohort of around 18 patients with gastrointestinal tumors who received either photon or proton therapy and subsequently developed lymphopenia was included. Study-wide findings and limitations: Across the cohort, among patients who died, a greater drop in TCR diversity after the nadir was inversely correlated with overall survival time. The survival association was examined only in patients who died, and the authors described better survival with proton therapy as a possibility, not as a demonstrated result. After the lymphocyte count nadir, oligoclonal expansion, especially of CD8+ Temra cells, was observed in photon-treated repertoires, and the drop in diversity was driven by this expansion. During treatment, patients who received proton therapy stayed relatively stable, whereas patients who received photon therapy lost naive T cells and TCR diversity and gained effector/memory populations.

Receptor amplification or capture employed the immunoSEQ multiplex PCR assay. T cell repertoires were profiled with deep sequencing of rearranged TCR beta loci together with multiparametric flow cytometry. TCRdb took over this immuneACCESS table, retaining in-frame rearrangements with V and J assigned. Such tables are incomplete; in checked studies, under half of the missing clones stem from an unresolved V gene, and the remainder is unexplained. This sample comprises 150,000 to 200,000 clones, roughly nine tenths of them detected only once. The ten largest clones add up to about 4.7% of the sample. The germline V gene (reference sequence) gives CDR1 as LNHNV and CDR2 as YYDKDF. V is shortened by 5 bases, J by 2 bases, and the region joining them spans 16 bases. The CDR3 has 15 amino acids, counting the end cysteine and phenylalanine. Left in the record is the CDR3 DNA by itself, 45 bases read in frame from the first base.

The sequence derives from a man aged 45-60 years with gastric cancer. The starting material was peripheral blood, obtained from a patient treated with photon-based radiotherapy. The chain uses TRBV15 and TRBJ2-7; the D gene is possibly TRBD1, with 5 bases matching. In nucleotides, the sequence is TGTGCCACCAGCCCCCGTAGGGGCGCGGCCTACGAGCAGTACTTC. Protein translation: CATSPRRGAAYEQYF.